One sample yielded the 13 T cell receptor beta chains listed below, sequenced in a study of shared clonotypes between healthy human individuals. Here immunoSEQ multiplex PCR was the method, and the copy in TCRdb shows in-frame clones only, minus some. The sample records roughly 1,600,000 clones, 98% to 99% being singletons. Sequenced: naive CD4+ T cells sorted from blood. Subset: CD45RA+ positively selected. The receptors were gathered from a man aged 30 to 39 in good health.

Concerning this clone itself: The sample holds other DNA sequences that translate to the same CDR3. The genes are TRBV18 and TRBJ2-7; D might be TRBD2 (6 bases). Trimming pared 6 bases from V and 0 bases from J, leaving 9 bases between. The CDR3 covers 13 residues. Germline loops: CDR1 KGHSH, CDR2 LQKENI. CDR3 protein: CASSPGLSYEQYF. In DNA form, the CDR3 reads TGTGCCAGCTCGCCGGGACTCTCCTACGAGCAGTACTTC.

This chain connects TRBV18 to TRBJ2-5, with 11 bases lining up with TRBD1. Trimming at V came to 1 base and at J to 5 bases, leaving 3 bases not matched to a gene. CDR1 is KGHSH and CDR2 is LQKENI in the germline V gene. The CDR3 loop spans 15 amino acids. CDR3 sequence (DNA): TGTGCCAGCTCACCACGTGGACAGGGGGCCGAGACCCAGTACTTC. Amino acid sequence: CASSPRGQGAETQYF.

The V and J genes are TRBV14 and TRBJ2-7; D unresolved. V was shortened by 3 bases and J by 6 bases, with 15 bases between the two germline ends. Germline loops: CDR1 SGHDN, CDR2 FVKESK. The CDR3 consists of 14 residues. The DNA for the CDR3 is TGTGCCAGCAGCCAGTCTAACCAACTGGGCGAGCAGTACTTC. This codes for CASSQSNQLGEQYF.

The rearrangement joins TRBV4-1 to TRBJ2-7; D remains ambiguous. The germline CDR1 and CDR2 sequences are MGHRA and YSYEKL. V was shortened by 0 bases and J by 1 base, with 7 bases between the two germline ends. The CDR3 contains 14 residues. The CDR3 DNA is TGCGCCAGCAGCCAAGATAAGGGTTCCTACGAGCAGTACTTC. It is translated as CASSQDKGSYEQYF.

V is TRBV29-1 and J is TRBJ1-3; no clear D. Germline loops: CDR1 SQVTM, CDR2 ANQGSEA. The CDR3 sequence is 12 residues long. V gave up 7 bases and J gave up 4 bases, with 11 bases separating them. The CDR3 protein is CSARNAGNTIYF. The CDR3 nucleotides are TGCAGCGCCAGGAACGCCGGAAACACCATATATTTT.

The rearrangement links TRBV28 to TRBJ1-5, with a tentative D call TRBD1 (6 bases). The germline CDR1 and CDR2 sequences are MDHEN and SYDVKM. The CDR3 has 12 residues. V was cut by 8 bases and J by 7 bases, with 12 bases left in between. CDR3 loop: CASSGVGQPQHF. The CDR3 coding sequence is TGTGCCAGCTCAGGGGTCGGACAGCCCCAGCATTTT.

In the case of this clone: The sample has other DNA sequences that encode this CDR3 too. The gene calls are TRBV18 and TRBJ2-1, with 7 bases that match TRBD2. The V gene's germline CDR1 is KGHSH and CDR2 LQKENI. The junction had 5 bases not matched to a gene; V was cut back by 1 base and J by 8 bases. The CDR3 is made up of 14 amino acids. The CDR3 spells CASSPRTRGDEQFF. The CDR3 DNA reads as TGTGCCAGCTCACCACGGACTAGAGGGGATGAGCAGTTCTTC.

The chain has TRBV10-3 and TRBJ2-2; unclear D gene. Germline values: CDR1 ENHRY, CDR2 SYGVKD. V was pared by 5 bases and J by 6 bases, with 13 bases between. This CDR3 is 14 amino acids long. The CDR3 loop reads CAISNFAEAGELFF. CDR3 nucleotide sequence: TGTGCCATCAGTAATTTCGCTGAGGCCGGGGAGCTGTTTTTT.

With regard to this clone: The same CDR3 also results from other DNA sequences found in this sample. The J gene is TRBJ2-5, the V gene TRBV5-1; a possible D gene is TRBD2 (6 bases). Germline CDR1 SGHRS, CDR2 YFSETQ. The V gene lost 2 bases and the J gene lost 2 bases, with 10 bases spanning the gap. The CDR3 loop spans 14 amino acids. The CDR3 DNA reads TGCGCCAGCAGCTTCTCTAGCGCGCAAGAGACCCAGTACTTC. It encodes CASSFSSAQETQYF.

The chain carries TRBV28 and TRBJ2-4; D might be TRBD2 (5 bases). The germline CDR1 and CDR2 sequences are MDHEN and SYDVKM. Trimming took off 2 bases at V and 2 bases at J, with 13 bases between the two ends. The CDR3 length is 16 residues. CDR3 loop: CASSLRYSGTKNIQYF. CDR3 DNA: TGTGCCAGCAGTTTACGGTATTCGGGAACCAAAAACATTCAGTACTTC.

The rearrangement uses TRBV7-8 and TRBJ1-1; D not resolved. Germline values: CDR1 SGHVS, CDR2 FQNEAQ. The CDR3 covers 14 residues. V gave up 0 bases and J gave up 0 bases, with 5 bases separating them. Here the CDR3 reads CASSLAHLNTEAFF. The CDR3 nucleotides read TGTGCCAGCAGCTTAGCGCATCTGAACACTGAAGCTTTCTTT.

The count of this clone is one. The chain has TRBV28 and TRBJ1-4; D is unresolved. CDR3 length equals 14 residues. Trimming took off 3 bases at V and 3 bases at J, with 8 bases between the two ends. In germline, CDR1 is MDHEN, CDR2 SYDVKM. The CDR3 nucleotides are TGTGCCAGCAGTTTGCCCCCGGCTAATGAAAAACTGTTTTTT. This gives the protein CASSLPPANEKLFF.

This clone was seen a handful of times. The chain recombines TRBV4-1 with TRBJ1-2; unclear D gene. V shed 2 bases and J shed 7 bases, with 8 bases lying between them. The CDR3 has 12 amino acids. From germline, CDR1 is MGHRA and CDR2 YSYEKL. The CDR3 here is CASSQWRGGYTF. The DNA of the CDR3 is TGCGCCAGCAGCCAATGGCGGGGTGGCTACACCTTC.